The clone carrying this T cell receptor beta chain was detected a few times. Its target is not known. This sample is part of a study of OX40 agonist ivuxolimab in advanced cancers. The study, taken as a whole, reports: Nonresponders, in some cases, also had low normalized T-cell clonal expansion. CD8+ T cells (on average) carried more expanded clones than CD4+ T cells. Researchers did not determine the expanded peripheral T cells' antigen specificity.

Enrollment shut out patients with autoimmune disease history or systemic immunosuppression. Clones were sequenced by immunoSEQ multiplex PCR, and TCRdb holds only the in-frame ones, with some missing. Found here are tens of thousands of clones, around four fifths of them singletons; the top ten hold roughly 1.7%. The V end was cut by 5 bases, the J end by 4 bases, with 12 bases between. This CDR3 contains 14 residues. Germline V gene data show CDR1 as SGHTA and CDR2 as FQGNSA. The sample consisted of CD4+ or CD8+ T cells sorted from blood, taken in a trial of the OX40 agonist ivuxolimab. The gene calls are TRBV7-2 and TRBJ1-3; no definite D call. The TCR comes from an adult with an advanced solid tumor such as melanoma, head and neck, liver or kidney cancer. CDR3 sequence: CASSQATPGNTIYF. The CDR3 DNA follows: TGTGCCAGCAGCCAGGCCACTCCCGGAAACACCATATATTTT.